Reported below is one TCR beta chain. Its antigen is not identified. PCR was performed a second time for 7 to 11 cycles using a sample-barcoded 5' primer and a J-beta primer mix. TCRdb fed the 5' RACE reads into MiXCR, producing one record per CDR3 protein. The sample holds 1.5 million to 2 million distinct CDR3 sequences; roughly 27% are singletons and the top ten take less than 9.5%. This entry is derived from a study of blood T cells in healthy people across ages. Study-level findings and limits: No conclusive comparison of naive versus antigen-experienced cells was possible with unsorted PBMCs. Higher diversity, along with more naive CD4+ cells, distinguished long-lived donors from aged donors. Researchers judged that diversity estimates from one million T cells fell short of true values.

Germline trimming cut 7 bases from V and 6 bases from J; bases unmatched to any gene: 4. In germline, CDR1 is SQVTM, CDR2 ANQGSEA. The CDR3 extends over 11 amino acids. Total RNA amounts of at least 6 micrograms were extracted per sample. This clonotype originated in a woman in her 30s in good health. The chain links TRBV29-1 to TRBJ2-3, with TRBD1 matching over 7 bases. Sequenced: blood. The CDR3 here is CSAKQGDTQYF. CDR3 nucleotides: TGCAGCGCGAAACAGGGGGATACGCAGTATTTT.